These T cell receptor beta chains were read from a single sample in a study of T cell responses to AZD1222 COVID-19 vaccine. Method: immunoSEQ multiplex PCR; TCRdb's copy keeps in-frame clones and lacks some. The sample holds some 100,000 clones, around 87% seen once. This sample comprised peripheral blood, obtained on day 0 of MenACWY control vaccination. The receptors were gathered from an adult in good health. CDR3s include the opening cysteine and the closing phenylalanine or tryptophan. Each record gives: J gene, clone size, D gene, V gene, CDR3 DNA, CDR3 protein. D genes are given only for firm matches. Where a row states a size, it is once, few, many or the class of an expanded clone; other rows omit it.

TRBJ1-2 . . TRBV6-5 TGTGCCAGCAGTTACCCCGGGGCAGCTCCACATGGCTACACCTTC CASSYPGAAPHGYTF
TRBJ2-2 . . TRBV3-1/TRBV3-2 TGTGCCAGCAGGCACCGCACCGGGGAGCTGTTTTTT CASRHRTGELFF
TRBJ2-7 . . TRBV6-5 TGTGCCAGTGGGTCGCTGGCCTACGAGCAGTACTTC CASGSLAYEQYF
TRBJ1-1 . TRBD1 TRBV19 TGTGCCACCAGGCCTCCTCAGGGGGACGCTTTCTTT CATRPPQGDAFF
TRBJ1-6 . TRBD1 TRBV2 TGTGCCAGCAGCCAAACCCGGGGACAGTCTAATTCACCCCTCCACTTT CASSQTRGQSNSPLHF
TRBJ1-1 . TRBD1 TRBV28 TGTGCCAGCAGTTTGCCTTCTACAGGGGGCACTGAAGCTTTCTTT CASSLPSTGGTEAFF
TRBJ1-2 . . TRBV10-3 TGTGCCACCCACGACCAGGGGAAGAATGGCTACACCTTC CATHDQGKNGYTF
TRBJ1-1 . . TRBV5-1 TGCGCCAGCAGCGCTGAGGGGTTAACTGAAGCTTTCTTT CASSAEGLTEAFF
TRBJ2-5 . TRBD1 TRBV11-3 TGTGCCAGCAGCTTAGATGGGACAGACCAAGAGACCCAGTACTTC CASSLDGTDQETQYF
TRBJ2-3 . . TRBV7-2 TGTGCCAGCAGCACTCTAATAGGGACACATACGCAGTATTTT CASSTLIGTHTQYF
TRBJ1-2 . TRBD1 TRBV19 TGTGCCAGTAGTATGGGGACAGGGGGATATGGCTACACCTTC CASSMGTGGYGYTF
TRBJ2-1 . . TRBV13 TGTGCCAGCCGAGGTAGTGGTAGGGGAACGGGCAATGAGCAGTTCTTC CASRGSGRGTGNEQFF
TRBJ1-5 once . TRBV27 TGTGCCAGCAGTTTGTTGGGGGGCAATCAGCCCCAGCATTTT CASSLLGGNQPQHF
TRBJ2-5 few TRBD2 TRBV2 TGTGCCAGCAGTGCGGGACTAGCGGGGGGCCAAGAGACCCAGTACTTC CASSAGLAGGQETQYF
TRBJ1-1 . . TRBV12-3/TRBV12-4 TGTGCCAGCAGTTTTGTGAACACTGAAGCTTTCTTT CASSFVNTEAFF
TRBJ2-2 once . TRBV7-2 TGTGCCAGCAGCCCGAACCCTCAGAACACCGGGGAGCTGTTTTTT CASSPNPQNTGELFF
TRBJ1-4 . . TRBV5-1 TGCGCCAGTCGAGGGACGGGGAATGAAAAACTGTTTTTT CASRGTGNEKLFF
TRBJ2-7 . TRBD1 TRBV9 TGTGCCAGCAGCGTAGGGACAGGGCTTATGGCCTACGAGCAGTACTTC CASSVGTGLMAYEQYF
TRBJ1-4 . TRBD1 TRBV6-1 TGTGCCAGCAGTAACACAGGGGGCGACGAAAAACTGTTTTTT CASSNTGGDEKLFF
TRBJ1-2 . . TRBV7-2 TGTGCCAGCAGCTTTGGCAGTGCGGACTATGGCTACACCTTC CASSFGSADYGYTF
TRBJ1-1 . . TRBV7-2 TGTGCCAGCAGCATTGGACCCAGGAACACTGAAGCTTTCTTT CASSIGPRNTEAFF
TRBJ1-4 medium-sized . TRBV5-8 TGTGCCAGCAGCTTAAGGGGAGTGAGTAATGAAAAACTGTTTTTT CASSLRGVSNEKLFF
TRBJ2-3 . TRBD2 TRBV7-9 TGTGCCAGCAGCTCGCTAGCGGCAAGCACAGATACGCAGTATTTT CASSSLAASTDTQYF
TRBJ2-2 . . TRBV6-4 TGTGCCAGCTCCAGAGACGGGGGCACCGGGGAGCTGTTTTTT CASSRDGGTGELFF
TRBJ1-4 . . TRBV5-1 TGCGCCAGCAGCAATAAACTCGCAGGGGCCCAAGAGGATGAAAAACTGTTTTTT CASSNKLAGAQEDEKLFF
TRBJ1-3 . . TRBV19 TGTGCCAGTACGGAACAGTCTGGAAACACCATATATTTT CASTEQSGNTIYF
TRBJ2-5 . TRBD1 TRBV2 TGTGCCAGCAGACGGGGGACAGGGGAAGTCCAAGAGACCCAGTACTTC CASRRGTGEVQETQYF
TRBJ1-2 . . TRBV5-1 TGCGCCAGCAGCTGGGATGGGACTTCTAACTATGGCTACACCTTC CASSWDGTSNYGYTF
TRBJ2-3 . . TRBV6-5 TGTGCCAGCAGCCAGGGGGGGGGCACAGATACGCAGTATTTT CASSQGGGTDTQYF
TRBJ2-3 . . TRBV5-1 TGCGCCAGCAGCAGAACCGGGGGCCCGGGGGTAGATACGCAGTATTTT CASSRTGGPGVDTQYF
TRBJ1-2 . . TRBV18 TGTGCCAGCTCACCATGGAGGGATGGCTACACCTTC CASSPWRDGYTF
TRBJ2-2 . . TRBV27 TGTGCCAGCGGACCCCCGGCGGGGACCGGGGAGCTGTTTTTT CASGPPAGTGELFF
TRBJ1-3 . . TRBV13 TGTGCCAGCAGCTACAGCTCCGCCGGGGACACCATATATTTT CASSYSSAGDTIYF
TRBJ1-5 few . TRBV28 TGTGCCCTCGGTGGGAGCAATCAGCCCCAGCATTTT CALGGSNQPQHF
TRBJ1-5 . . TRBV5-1 TGCGCCAGCAGCTTGGCCCCGGGGGGCAATCAGCCCCAGCATTTT CASSLAPGGNQPQHF
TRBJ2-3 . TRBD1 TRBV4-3 TGCGCCAGCAGCCAACTCGACAGGGAAGCAGATACGCAGTATTTT CASSQLDREADTQYF
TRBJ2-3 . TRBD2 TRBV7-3 TGTGCCAGCAGCCCCGGGACTAGTTTCGGGGATACGCAGTATTTT CASSPGTSFGDTQYF
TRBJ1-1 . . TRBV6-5 TGTGCCAGCAGTTACGACAGGTCAGGAGCTTTCTTT CASSYDRSGAFF
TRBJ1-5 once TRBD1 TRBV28 TGTGCCAGCAGCTGGGACAGGACCCCCCGGCAGCCCCAGCATTTT CASSWDRTPRQPQHF
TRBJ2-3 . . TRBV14 TGTGCCACCGAGAGGTGGCAGGGAGCAGATACGCAGTATTTT CATERWQGADTQYF
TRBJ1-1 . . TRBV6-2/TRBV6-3 TGTGCCAGCAGTTACTCGCTCAGGGGCACTGAAGCTTTCTTT CASSYSLRGTEAFF
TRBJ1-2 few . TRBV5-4 TGTGCCAGCAGCCCCCCGGGGGGTCGGTATGGCTACACCTTC CASSPPGGRYGYTF
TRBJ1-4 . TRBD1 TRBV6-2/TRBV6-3 TGTGCCAGCAGCCCCTATGGACAGGGTTATGAAAAACTGTTTTTT CASSPYGQGYEKLFF
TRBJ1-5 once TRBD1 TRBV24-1 TGTGCCACTTCTCAGGGGGCGGGTCAGCCCCAGCATTTT CATSQGAGQPQHF
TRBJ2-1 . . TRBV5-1 TGCGCCAGCAGTGCGGGCTCCTACAATGAGCAGTTCTTC CASSAGSYNEQFF
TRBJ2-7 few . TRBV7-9 TGTGCCAGCAGCAAGCAGAGGAGCTCCTACGAGCAGTACTTC CASSKQRSSYEQYF
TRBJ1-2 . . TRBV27 TGTGCCAGCAGTTTAGATCGAGTTGGGTATGGCTACACCTTC CASSLDRVGYGYTF